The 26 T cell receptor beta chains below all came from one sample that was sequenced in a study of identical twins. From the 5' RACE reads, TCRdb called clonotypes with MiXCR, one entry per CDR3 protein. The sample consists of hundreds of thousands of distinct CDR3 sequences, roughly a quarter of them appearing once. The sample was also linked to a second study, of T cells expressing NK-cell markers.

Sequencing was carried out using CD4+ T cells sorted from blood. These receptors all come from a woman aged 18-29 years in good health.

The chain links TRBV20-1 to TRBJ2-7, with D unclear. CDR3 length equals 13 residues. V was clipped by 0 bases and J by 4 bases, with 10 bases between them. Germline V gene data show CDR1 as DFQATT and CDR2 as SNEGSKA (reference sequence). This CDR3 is CSARDQLLYEQYF. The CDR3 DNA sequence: TGCAGTGCTAGAGATCAATTATTATACGAGCAGTACTTC.

CDR3 coding DNA: TGCAGTGCAGCGACTAGCACCAGGGGCTACAATGAGCAGTTCTTC. Its protein is CSAATSTRGYNEQFF. The chain links TRBV20-1 to TRBJ2-1; TRBD2 might be the D (7 bases). V was shortened by 6 bases and J by 3 bases, with 18 bases between the two germline ends. The V gene's germline CDR1 is DFQATT and CDR2 SNEGSKA (reference sequence). The CDR3 is 15 amino acids.

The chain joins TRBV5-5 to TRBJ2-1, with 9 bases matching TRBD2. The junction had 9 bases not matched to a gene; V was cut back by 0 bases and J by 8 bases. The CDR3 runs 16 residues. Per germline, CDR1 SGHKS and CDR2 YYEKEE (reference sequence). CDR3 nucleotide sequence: TGTGCCAGCAGCTTGGTTGCGGGAGGGCCGACATATGAGCAGTTCTTC. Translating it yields CASSLVAGGPTYEQFF. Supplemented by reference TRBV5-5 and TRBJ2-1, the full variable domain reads DAGVTQSPTHLIKTRGQQVTLRCSPISGHKSVSWYQQVLGQGPQFIFQYYEKEERGRGNFPDRFSARQFPNYSSELNVNALLLGDSALYLCASSLVAGGPTYEQFFGPGTRLTVL.

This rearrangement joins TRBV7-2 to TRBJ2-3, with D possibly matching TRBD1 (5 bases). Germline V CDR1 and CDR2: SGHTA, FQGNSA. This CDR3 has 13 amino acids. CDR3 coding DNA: TGTGCTACAGGTCTTACCACACCGAATACGCAGTATTTT. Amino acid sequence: CATGLTTPNTQYF.

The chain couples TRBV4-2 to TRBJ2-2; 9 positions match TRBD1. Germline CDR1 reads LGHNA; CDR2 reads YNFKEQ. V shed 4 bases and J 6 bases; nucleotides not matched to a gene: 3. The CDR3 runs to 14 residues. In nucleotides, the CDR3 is TGTGCCAGCAGCCTATACAGGGGGCCCGGGGAGCTGTTTTTT. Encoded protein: CASSLYRGPGELFF.

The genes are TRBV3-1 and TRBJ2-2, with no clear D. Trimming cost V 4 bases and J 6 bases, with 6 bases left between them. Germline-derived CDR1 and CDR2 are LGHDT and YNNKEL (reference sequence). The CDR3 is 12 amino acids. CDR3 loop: CASSPLSGELFF. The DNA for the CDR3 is TGTGCCAGCAGCCCCTTATCCGGGGAGCTGTTTTTT.

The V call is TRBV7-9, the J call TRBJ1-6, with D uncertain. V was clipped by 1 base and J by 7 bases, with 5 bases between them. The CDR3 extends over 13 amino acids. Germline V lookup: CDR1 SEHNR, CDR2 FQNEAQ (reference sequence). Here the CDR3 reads CASSLVQNSPLHF. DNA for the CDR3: TGTGCCAGCAGCTTAGTCCAGAATTCACCCCTCCACTTT.

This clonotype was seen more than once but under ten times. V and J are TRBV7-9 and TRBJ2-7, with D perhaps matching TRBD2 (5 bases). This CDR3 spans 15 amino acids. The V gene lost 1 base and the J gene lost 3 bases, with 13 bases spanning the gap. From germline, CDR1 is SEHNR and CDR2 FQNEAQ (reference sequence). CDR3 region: CASSLDSGRSYEQYF. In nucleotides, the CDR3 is TGTGCCAGCAGCTTAGATTCGGGAAGGAGCTACGAGCAGTACTTC.

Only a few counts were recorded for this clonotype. CDR3 loop: CSVYRGQGNQPQHF. The CDR3 region has the DNA TGCAGTGTCTACAGGGGGCAGGGCAATCAGCCCCAGCATTTT. The gene calls are TRBV20-1 and TRBJ1-5, with 9 bases identical to TRBD1. V lost 7 bases to trimming and J lost 2 bases; unmatched junction nucleotides: 6. Germline CDR1 reads DFQATT; CDR2 reads SNEGSKA (reference sequence). The CDR3 extends over 14 amino acids.

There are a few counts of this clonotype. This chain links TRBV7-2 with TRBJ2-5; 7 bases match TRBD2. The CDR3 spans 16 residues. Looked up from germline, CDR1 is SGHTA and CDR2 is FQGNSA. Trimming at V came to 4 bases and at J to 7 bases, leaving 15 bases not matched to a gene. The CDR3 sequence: CASSSTLSGTPRTQYF. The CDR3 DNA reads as TGTGCCAGCAGCTCGACTCTGAGCGGGACCCCTCGGACCCAGTACTTC.

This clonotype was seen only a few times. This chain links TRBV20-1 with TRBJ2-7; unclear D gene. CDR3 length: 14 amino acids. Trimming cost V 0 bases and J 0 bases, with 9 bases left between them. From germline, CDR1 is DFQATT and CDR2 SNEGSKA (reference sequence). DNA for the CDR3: TGCAGTGCTAGAGATAGGAAAAGCTCCTACGAGCAGTACTTC. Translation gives CSARDRKSSYEQYF.

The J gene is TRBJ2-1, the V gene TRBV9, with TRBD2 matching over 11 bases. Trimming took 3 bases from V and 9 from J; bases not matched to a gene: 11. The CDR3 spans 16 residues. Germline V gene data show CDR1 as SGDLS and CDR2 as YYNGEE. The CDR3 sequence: CASSESIAGGPVEQFF. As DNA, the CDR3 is TGTGCCAGCAGCGAATCGATAGCGGGAGGGCCAGTTGAGCAGTTCTTC.

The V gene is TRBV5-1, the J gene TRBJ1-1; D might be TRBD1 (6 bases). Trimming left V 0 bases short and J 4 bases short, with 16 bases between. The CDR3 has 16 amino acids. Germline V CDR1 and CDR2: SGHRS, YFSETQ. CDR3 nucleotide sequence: TGCGCCAGCAGCTTGGAGACAGGCTCGATGGGCACTGAAGCTTTCTTT. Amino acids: CASSLETGSMGTEAFF.

CDR3 region: CSAREQGAGEKLFF. The CDR3 DNA sequence: TGCAGTGCTAGGGAACAGGGGGCTGGGGAAAAACTGTTTTTT. The chain recombines TRBV20-1 with TRBJ1-4, with 9 nucleotides matching TRBD1. The CDR3 is 14 residues long. V shed 3 bases and J 8 bases; nucleotides not matched to a gene: 7. Germline assignment: CDR1 DFQATT and CDR2 SNEGSKA (reference sequence).

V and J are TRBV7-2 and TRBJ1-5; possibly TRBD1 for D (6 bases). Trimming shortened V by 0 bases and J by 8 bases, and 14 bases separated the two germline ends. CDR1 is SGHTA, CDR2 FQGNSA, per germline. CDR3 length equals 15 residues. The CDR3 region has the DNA TGTGCCAGCAGCTTAGCGACGACAGGCCGTGAGCCCCAGCATTTT. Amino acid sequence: CASSLATTGREPQHF.

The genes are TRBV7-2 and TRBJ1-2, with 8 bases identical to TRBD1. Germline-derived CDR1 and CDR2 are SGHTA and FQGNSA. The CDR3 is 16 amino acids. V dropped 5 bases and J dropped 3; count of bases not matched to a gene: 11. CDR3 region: CASSPGGKARDYGYTF. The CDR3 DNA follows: TGTGCCAGCAGCCCAGGGGGCAAGGCTAGGGACTATGGCTACACCTTC. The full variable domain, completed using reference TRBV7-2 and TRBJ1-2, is GAGVSQSPSNKVTEKGKDVELRCDPISGHTALYWYRQSLGQGLEFLIYFQGNSAPDKSGLPSDRFSAERTGGSVSTLTIQRTQQEDSAVYLCASSPGGKARDYGYTFGSGTRLTVV.

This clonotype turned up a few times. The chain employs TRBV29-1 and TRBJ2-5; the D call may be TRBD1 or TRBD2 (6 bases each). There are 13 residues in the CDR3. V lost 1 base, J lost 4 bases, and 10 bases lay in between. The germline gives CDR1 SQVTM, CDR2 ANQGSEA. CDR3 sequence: CSVEGRGRETQYF. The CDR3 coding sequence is TGCAGCGTTGAAGGACGGGGGCGAGAGACCCAGTACTTC. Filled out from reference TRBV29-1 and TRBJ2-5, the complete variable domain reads SAVISQKPSRDICQRGTSLTIQCQVDSQVTMMFWYRQQPGQSLTLIATANQGSEATYESGFVIDKFPISRPNLTFSTLTVSNMSPEDSSIYLCSVEGRGRETQYFGPGTRLLVL.

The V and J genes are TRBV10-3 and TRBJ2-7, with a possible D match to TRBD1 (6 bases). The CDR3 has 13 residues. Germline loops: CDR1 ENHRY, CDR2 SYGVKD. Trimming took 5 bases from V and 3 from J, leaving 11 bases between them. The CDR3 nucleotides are TGTGCCATCAGTCGGACAGACGTCTACGAGCAGTACTTC. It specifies CAISRTDVYEQYF.

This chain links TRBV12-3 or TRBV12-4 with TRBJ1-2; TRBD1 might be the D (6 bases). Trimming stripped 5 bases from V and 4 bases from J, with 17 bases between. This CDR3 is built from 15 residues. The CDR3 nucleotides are TGTGCCAGCAGTCAACTACAGGGATCGATCTATGGCTACACCTTC. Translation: CASSQLQGSIYGYTF.

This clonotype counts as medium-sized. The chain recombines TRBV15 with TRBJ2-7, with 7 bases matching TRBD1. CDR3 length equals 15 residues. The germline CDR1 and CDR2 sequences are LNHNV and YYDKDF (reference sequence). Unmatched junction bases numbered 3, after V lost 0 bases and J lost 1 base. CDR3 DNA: TGTGCCACCAGCAGAGAAGCAGGGGGATCCTACGAGCAGTACTTC. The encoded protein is CATSREAGGSYEQYF.

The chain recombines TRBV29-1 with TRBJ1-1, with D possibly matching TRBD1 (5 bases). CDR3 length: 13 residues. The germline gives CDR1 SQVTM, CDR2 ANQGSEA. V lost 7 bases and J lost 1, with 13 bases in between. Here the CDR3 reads CSEKRQTNTEAFF. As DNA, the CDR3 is TGCAGCGAGAAAAGACAGACGAACACTGAAGCTTTCTTT.

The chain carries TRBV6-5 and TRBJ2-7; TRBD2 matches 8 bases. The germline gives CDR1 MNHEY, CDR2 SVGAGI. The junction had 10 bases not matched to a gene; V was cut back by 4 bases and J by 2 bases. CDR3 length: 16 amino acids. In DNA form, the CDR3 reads TGTGCCAGCAGTTCCCTTAGGGAGCGGGGGACCTACGAGCAGTACTTC. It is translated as CASSSLRERGTYEQYF.

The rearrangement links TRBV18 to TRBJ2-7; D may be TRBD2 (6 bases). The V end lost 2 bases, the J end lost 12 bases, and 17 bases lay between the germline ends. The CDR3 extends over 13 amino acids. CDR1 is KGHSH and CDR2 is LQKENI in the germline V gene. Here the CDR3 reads CASSPSVRGEPYF. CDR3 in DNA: TGTGCCAGCTCACCATCGGTTCGCGGGGAACCGTACTTC.

The CDR3 nucleotides read TGTGCCAGCAGTAAACAGGGGGCGAGGAATGGCTACACCTTC. Residues: CASSKQGARNGYTF. This chain connects TRBV12-3 or TRBV12-4 to TRBJ1-2, with 9 bases fitting TRBD1. After removal of 5 bases from V and 6 bases from J, the junction contained 7 bases not matched to a gene. CDR3 length: 14 amino acids.

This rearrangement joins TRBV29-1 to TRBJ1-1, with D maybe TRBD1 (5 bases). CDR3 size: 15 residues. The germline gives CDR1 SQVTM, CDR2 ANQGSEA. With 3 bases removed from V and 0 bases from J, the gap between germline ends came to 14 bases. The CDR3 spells CSVDRGWGMNTEAFF. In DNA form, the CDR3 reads TGCAGCGTTGATAGAGGATGGGGGATGAACACTGAAGCTTTCTTT.

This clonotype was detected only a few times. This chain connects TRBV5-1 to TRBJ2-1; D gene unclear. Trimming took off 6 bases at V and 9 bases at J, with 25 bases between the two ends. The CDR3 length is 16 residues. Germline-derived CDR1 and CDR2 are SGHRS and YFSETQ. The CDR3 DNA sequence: TGCGCCAGCAATTACCGTTCCCTCCCGCTGGGCAGTGAGCAGTTCTTC. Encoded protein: CASNYRSLPLGSEQFF.